This section outlines one T cell receptor beta chain sequence together with its context. The entry originates in a study of technical replicates of blood from a handful of donors. V shed 3 bases and J shed 8 bases, with 8 bases lying between them. The germline V gene has CDR1 SGHTA and CDR2 FQGTGA. CDR3 length: 12 residues. Repertoires were generated with immunoSEQ multiplex PCR, while TCRdb's copy carries only in-frame clones and drops some. The sample has 72,000 or so clones, around 93% seen once; the top ten hold 0.42%. This chain connects TRBV7-3 to TRBJ2-1, with a tentative D call TRBD2 (5 bases). Source material: T cells isolated from PBMCs. This TCR was recovered from a human donor in good health. CDR3 residues: CASSLDSYEQFF. As DNA, the CDR3 is TGTGCCAGCAGCTTGGACTCCTATGAGCAGTTCTTC.